These T cell receptor beta chains were read from a single sample in a study of human T cells and chemical hapten exposure. TCRdb reprocessed the RACE reads with MiXCR, giving one entry per CDR3 protein. The repertoire holds 50,000 to 65,000 distinct CDR3 sequences, with around 7% as singletons. Specimen: whole blood, collected in connection with sensitization to the hapten diphenylcyclopropenone (DPC). These receptors were obtained from a woman in her twenties or thirties with alopecia areata. Some clones in this sample may be carry-over from other donors' samples. Each CDR3 is given with its conserved first and last residue. A D gene is named only where the DNA matches it firmly. Clone size, where shown, is once, few, many, or a class for clones that have expanded.

J gene: TRBJ2-5
clone size: many
D gene: -
V gene: TRBV5-1
CDR3 protein: CASSPEGREETQYF
CDR3 DNA: TGCGCCAGCAGCCCCGAGGGCAGGGAGGAGACCCAGTACTTC

J gene: TRBJ1-5
clone size: -
D gene: -
V gene: TRBV6-6
CDR3 protein: CASTLLQGYQPQHF
CDR3 DNA: TGTGCCAGCACTCTACTACAGGGCTATCAGCCCCAGCATTTT

J gene: TRBJ2-7
clone size: many
D gene: TRBD1
V gene: TRBV30
CDR3 protein: CAWSVNRGNEQYF
CDR3 DNA: TGTGCCTGGAGTGTAAACAGGGGTAACGAGCAGTACTTC

J gene: TRBJ2-7
clone size: many
D gene: -
V gene: TRBV11-1
CDR3 protein: CASSLAGPGYNEQYF
CDR3 DNA: TGTGCCAGCAGCTTAGCGGGCCCAGGGTATAACGAGCAGTACTTC

J gene: TRBJ1-2
clone size: -
D gene: -
V gene: TRBV10-2
CDR3 protein: CASREGGGSGYTF
CDR3 DNA: TGCGCCAGCAGAGAGGGGGGGGGAAGTGGCTACACCTTC

J gene: TRBJ2-7
clone size: few
D gene: -
V gene: TRBV6-1
CDR3 protein: CASSTGLGDEQYF
CDR3 DNA: TGTGCCAGCAGTACAGGCTTGGGGGACGAGCAGTACTTC

J gene: TRBJ2-2
clone size: many
D gene: -
V gene: TRBV7-3
CDR3 protein: CASSAAGTMNTGELFF
CDR3 DNA: TGTGCCAGCAGCGCCGCCGGGACAATGAACACCGGGGAGCTGTTTTTT

J gene: TRBJ2-3
clone size: many
D gene: TRBD2
V gene: TRBV6-5
CDR3 protein: CASSYGDPAGGSTDTQYF
CDR3 DNA: TGTGCCAGCAGTTACGGGGATCCAGCGGGGGGTAGCACAGATACGCAGTATTTT

J gene: TRBJ2-1
clone size: -
D gene: TRBD2
V gene: TRBV3-1
CDR3 protein: CASRSRERGREQFF
CDR3 DNA: TGTGCCAGCAGAAGCAGGGAGCGGGGTCGCGAGCAGTTCTTC

J gene: TRBJ1-5
clone size: many
D gene: -
V gene: TRBV10-2
CDR3 protein: CASSDRVRQPQHF
CDR3 DNA: TGCGCCAGCAGTGACAGGGTACGTCAGCCCCAGCATTTT

J gene: TRBJ1-1
clone size: few
D gene: TRBD1
V gene: TRBV4-2
CDR3 protein: CASSHADRAEAFF
CDR3 DNA: TGTGCCAGCAGCCATGCGGACAGGGCTGAAGCTTTCTTT

J gene: TRBJ1-2
clone size: many
D gene: TRBD1
V gene: TRBV6-5
CDR3 protein: CASSLQGAYGYTF
CDR3 DNA: TGTGCCAGCAGTTTGCAGGGGGCCTATGGCTACACCTTC

J gene: TRBJ1-1
clone size: many
D gene: TRBD1
V gene: TRBV6-5
CDR3 protein: CASSSSTGRRTEAFF
CDR3 DNA: TGTGCCAGCAGTTCATCGACAGGGAGGAGAACTGAAGCTTTCTTT

J gene: TRBJ2-3
clone size: few
D gene: TRBD2
V gene: TRBV5-4
CDR3 protein: CASSFSGGNPSTDTQYF
CDR3 DNA: TGTGCCAGCAGCTTTAGCGGGGGCAACCCTAGCACAGATACGCAGTATTTT

J gene: TRBJ1-1
clone size: many
D gene: -
V gene: TRBV7-9
CDR3 protein: CASRLHMNTEAFF
CDR3 DNA: TGTGCCAGCAGGTTACACATGAACACTGAAGCTTTCTTT

J gene: TRBJ1-2
clone size: few
D gene: TRBD1
V gene: TRBV6-6
CDR3 protein: CASSYPEPLGQVYGYTF
CDR3 DNA: TGTGCCAGCAGTTACCCAGAACCCCTGGGACAGGTCTATGGCTACACCTTC

J gene: TRBJ2-3
clone size: few
D gene: TRBD2
V gene: TRBV15
CDR3 protein: CATRASGADTQYF
CDR3 DNA: TGTGCCACCAGGGCTAGCGGGGCAGATACGCAGTATTTT

J gene: TRBJ2-1
clone size: few
D gene: TRBD2
V gene: TRBV6-5
CDR3 protein: CASSSGQGTSGGSEQFF
CDR3 DNA: TGTGCCAGCAGTTCGGGACAGGGAACTAGCGGGGGGAGTGAGCAGTTCTTC

J gene: TRBJ2-1
clone size: few
D gene: -
V gene: TRBV29-1
CDR3 protein: CSVDPALGNEQFF
CDR3 DNA: TGCAGCGTTGACCCAGCCTTGGGCAATGAGCAGTTCTTC

J gene: TRBJ2-3
clone size: many
D gene: TRBD1
V gene: TRBV7-6
CDR3 protein: CASSLSSDRGTDTQYF
CDR3 DNA: TGTGCCAGCAGCTTAAGTTCCGACAGGGGAACAGATACGCAGTATTTT

J gene: TRBJ2-2
clone size: many
D gene: TRBD2
V gene: TRBV9
CDR3 protein: CASSVGLAGVIGELFF
CDR3 DNA: TGTGCCAGCAGCGTAGGGCTAGCGGGGGTGATCGGGGAGCTGTTTTTT

J gene: TRBJ1-2
clone size: many
D gene: -
V gene: TRBV28
CDR3 protein: CASSLGRARLNYGYTF
CDR3 DNA: TGTGCCAGCAGTTTGGGCAGGGCCCGTTTAAACTATGGCTACACCTTC

J gene: TRBJ2-3
clone size: many
D gene: -
V gene: TRBV20-1
CDR3 protein: CSASGPHPPDTQYF
CDR3 DNA: TGCAGTGCTTCCGGGCCCCACCCCCCAGATACGCAGTATTTT

J gene: TRBJ1-6
clone size: many
D gene: -
V gene: TRBV30
CDR3 protein: CAWRNPNSPLHF
CDR3 DNA: TGTGCCTGGAGGAACCCTAATTCACCCCTCCACTTT

J gene: TRBJ2-6
clone size: many
D gene: -
V gene: TRBV14
CDR3 protein: CASSSTGFGANVLTF
CDR3 DNA: TGTGCCAGCAGCTCCACAGGGTTTGGGGCCAACGTCCTGACTTTC

J gene: TRBJ2-3
clone size: many
D gene: -
V gene: TRBV7-9
CDR3 protein: CASSLRPQGAYTDTQYF
CDR3 DNA: TGTGCCAGCAGTTTACGACCACAAGGCGCGTACACAGATACGCAGTATTTT

J gene: TRBJ2-3
clone size: many
D gene: -
V gene: TRBV24-1
CDR3 protein: CATSWTDSTDTQYF
CDR3 DNA: TGTGCCACCAGTTGGACAGATAGCACAGATACGCAGTATTTT